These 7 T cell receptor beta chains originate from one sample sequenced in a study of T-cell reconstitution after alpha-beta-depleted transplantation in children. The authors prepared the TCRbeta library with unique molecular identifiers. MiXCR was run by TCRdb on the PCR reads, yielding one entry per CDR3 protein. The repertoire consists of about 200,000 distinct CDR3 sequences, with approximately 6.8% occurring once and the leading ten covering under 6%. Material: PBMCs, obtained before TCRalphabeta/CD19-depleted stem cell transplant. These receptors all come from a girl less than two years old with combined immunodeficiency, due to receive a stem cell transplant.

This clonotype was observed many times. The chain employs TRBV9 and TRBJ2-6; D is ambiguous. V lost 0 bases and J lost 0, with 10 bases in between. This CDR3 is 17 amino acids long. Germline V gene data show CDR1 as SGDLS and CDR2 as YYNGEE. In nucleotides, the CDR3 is TGTGCCAGCAGCGTAGGCCACAGCTACTCTGGGGCCAACGTCCTGACTTTC. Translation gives CASSVGHSYSGANVLTF.

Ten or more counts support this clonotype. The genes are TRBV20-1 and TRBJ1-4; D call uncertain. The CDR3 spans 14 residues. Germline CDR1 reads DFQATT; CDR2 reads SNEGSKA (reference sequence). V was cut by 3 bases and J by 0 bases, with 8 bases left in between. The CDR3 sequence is CSASEFATNEKLFF. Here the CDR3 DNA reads TGCAGTGCTAGCGAGTTTGCAACTAATGAAAAACTGTTTTTT.

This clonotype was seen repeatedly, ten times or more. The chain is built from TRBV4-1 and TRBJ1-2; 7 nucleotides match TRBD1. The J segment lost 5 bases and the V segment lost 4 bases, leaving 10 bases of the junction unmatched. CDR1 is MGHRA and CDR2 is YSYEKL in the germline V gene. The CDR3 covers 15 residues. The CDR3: CASSLTRDSTYGYTF. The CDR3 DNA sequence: TGCGCCAGCAGCCTCACTCGGGACAGCACTTATGGCTACACCTTC.

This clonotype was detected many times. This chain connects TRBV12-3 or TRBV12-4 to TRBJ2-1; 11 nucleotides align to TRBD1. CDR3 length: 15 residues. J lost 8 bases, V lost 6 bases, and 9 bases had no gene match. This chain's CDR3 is CASSPPWTGGDEQFF. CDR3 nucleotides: TGTGCCAGCAGCCCCCCCTGGACAGGGGGCGATGAGCAGTTCTTC.

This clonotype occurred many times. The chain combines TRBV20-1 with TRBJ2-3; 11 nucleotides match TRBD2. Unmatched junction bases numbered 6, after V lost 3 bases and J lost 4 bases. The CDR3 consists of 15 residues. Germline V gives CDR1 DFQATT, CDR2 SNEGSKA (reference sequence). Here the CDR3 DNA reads TGCAGTGCTAGTGGGGGGACTAGCGGACCAGATACGCAGTATTTT. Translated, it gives CSASGGTSGPDTQYF.

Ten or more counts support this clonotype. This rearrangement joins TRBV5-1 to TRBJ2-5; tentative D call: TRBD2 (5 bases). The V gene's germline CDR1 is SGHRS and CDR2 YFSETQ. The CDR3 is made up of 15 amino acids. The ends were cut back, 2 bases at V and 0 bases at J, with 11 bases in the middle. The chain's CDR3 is CASSLLDPYQETQYF. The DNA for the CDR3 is TGCGCCAGCAGCTTACTAGACCCGTACCAAGAGACCCAGTACTTC.

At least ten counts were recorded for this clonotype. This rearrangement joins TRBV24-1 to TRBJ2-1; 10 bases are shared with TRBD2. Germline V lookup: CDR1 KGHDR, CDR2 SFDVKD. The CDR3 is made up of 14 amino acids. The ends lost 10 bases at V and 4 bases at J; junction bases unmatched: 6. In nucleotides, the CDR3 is TGTGCCACTAGAGCGGGAGGGCATTACAATGAGCAGTTCTTC. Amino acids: CATRAGGHYNEQFF.